The clone carrying this T cell receptor beta chain was counted a single time. This entry is derived from a study of blood T cell repertoires in COVID-19. On the study more broadly: The samples span acute and convalescent COVID-19 from the United States, Italy and Spain. In each case, the material was cDNA or gDNA derived from T cells, B-cell-depleted T cells, or PBMCs.

Trimming cost V 4 bases and J 4 bases, with 16 bases left between them. The CDR3 covers 16 residues. In the original processing: Scientists estimated how many nucleated cells there were by amplifying reference gene primers. Profiled with immunoSEQ multiplex PCR; TCRdb holds only in-frame clones, not every one. Clonal size and the V and J genes are those of that table, whereas D and trimming came from the DNA. This table has hundreds of thousands of clones, around 80% appearing once. The sequence derives from a woman between 45 and 65 years old with acute or convalescent COVID-19. V gene TRBV23-1 combines with J gene TRBJ2-2, with D tentatively TRBD1 (5 bases). TRBV23-1 is an ORF for which the function is uncertain. Sequenced material: peripheral blood. CDR3 in DNA: TGCGCCAGCAGTCTTCAGGGCACTGCATTCACCGGGGAGCTGTTTTTT. It specifies CASSLQGTAFTGELFF.